This TCR beta chain was identified during a study of CD8 T cells in Susac syndrome. TCR beta sequences were obtained from blood CD8+ and CD4+ T cells. Negative isolation yielded CD8+ and CD4+ T cells; FACS enriched TEMRA cells. This CDR3 spans 17 amino acids. Germline loops: CDR1 SQVTM, CDR2 ANQGSEA. V lost 2 bases and J 5 bases, leaving 24 bases between the germline ends. A quantity of roughly 0.5 to 1 ug RNA underwent reverse transcription using random hexamers. Across 54 Vbeta and 13 Jbeta, immunoSEQ multiplex PCR amplified TCR beta CDR3. TCRdb redid the calling of the immunoSEQ multiplex PCR reads with MiXCR, one entry per CDR3 protein. The sample lists 200,000 to 300,000 distinct CDR3 sequences, just over 90% seen once, with 0.06% to 0.08% in the top ten.

The sequenced sample was CD4+ T cells from PBMCs. The V and J genes are TRBV29-1 and TRBJ1-1; weak D call: TRBD1 (6 bases). The receptor comes from a human donor with multiple sclerosis. CDR3 sequence reads: CSVEIVSVNRVRTEAFF. In DNA form, the CDR3 reads TGCAGCGTTGAAATAGTGTCTGTCAACAGGGTTCGTACTGAAGCTTTCTTT.